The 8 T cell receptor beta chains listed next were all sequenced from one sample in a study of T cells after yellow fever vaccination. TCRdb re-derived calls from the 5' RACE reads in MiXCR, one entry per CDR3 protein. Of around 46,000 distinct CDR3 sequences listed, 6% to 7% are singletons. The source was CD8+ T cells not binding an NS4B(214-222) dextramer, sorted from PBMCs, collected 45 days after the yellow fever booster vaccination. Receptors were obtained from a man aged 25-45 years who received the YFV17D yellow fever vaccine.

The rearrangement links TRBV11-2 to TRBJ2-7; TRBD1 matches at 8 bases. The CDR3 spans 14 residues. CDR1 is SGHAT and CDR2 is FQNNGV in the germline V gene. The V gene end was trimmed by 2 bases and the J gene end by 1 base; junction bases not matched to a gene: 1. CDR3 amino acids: CASSLYRGSYEQYF. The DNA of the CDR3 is TGTGCCAGCAGCTTATACAGGGGGTCCTACGAGCAGTACTTC.

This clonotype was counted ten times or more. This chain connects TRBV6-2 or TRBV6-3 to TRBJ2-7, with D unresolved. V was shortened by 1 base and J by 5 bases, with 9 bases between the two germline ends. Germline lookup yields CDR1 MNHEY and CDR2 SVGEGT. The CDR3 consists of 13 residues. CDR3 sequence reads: CASSYYNSHEQYF. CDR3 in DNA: TGTGCCAGCAGTTACTACAATTCACACGAGCAGTACTTC.

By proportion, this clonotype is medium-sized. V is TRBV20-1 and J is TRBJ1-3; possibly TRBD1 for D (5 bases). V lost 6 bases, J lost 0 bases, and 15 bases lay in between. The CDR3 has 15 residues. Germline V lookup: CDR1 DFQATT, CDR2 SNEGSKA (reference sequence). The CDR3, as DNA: TGCAGTGCCATCCCCAGGGAGGTCTCTGGAAACACCATATATTTT. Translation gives CSAIPREVSGNTIYF.

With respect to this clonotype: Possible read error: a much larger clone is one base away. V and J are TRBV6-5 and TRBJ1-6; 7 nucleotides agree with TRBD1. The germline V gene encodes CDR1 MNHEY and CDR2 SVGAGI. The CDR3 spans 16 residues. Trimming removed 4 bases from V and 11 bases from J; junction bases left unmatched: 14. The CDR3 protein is CASSSGTASSLPPLHF. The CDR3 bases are TGTGCCAGCAGTTCGGGGACAGCTTCGAGCTTACCACCCCTCCACTTT.

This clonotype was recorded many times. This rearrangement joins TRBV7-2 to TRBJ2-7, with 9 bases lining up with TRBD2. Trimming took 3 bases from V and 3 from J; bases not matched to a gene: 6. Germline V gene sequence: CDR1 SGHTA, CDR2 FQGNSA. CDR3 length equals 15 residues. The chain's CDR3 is CASSFSAGGGYEQYF. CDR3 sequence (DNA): TGTGCCAGCAGCTTTTCGGCGGGAGGGGGCTACGAGCAGTACTTC.

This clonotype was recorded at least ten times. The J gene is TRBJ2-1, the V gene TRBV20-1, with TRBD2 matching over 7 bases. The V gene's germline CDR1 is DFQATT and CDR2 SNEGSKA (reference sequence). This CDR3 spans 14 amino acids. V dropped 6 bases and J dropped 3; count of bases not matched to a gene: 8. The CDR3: CSAEPSGIYNEQFF. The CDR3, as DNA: TGCAGTGCCGAGCCCAGCGGGATCTACAATGAGCAGTTCTTC.

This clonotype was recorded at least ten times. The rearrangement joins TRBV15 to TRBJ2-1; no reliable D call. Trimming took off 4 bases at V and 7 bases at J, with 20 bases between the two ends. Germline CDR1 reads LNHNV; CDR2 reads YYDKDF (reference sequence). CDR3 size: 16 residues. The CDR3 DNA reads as TGTGCCACCAGCACCCGTTCCCGGGCCCAGGAGAATGAGCAGTTCTTC. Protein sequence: CATSTRSRAQENEQFF.

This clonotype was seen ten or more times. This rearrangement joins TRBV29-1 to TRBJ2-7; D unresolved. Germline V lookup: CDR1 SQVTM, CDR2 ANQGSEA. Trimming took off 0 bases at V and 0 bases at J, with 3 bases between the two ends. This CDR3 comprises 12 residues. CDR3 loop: CSVEDISYEQYF. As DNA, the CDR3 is TGCAGCGTTGAAGATATCTCCTACGAGCAGTACTTC.